This TCR beta chain was sequenced in a study of blood T cell repertoires in COVID-19. Assay: immunoSEQ multiplex PCR; the TCRdb copy retains only in-frame clones and omits some. This table holds roughly 160,000 clones, around 83% found once. Germline CDR1 LNHNV, CDR2 YYDKDF (reference sequence). The V end lost 8 bases, the J end lost 1 base, and 11 bases lay between the germline ends. The CDR3 spans 13 residues. V usage is TRBV15 and J usage is TRBJ1-1; D gene ambiguous. The sequenced sample was peripheral blood. This receptor was taken from a man between 50 and 59 years old with active or convalescent COVID-19. CDR3 in amino acids: CATGGRENTEAFF. The CDR3 DNA follows: TGTGCCACCGGCGGACGGGAGAACACTGAAGCTTTCTTT.